Below are 15 T cell receptor beta chains sequenced from a single sample in a study of technical replicates of blood from a few donors. Produced via immunoSEQ multiplex PCR; TCRdb's table is partial and in-frame only. This table holds roughly 100,000 clones, about 95% found once. The sequencing input was T cells isolated from PBMCs. The receptor set was obtained from a human donor in good health.

The chain employs TRBV29-1 and TRBJ2-1, with no clear D. Trimming left V 7 bases short and J 5 bases short, with 15 bases between. The germline CDR1 and CDR2 sequences are SQVTM and ANQGSEA. This CDR3 comprises 13 residues. CDR3: CSATLGNHNEQFF. CDR3 coding DNA: TGCAGCGCTACTCTAGGAAATCACAATGAGCAGTTCTTC.

In its sample, this clone was seen once. The chain carries TRBV6-5 and TRBJ1-2, with 7 nucleotides matching TRBD1. Germline loops: CDR1 MNHEY, CDR2 SVGAGI. The CDR3 runs to 14 residues. Trimming at V came to 1 base and at J to 4 bases, leaving 3 bases not matched to a gene. CDR3 coding DNA: TGTGCCAGCAGTTACTTGGGACAGCGCTATGGCTACACCTTC. The encoded protein is CASSYLGQRYGYTF.

This rearrangement joins TRBV7-2 to TRBJ2-3, with TRBD2 matching over 13 bases. The CDR3 is 15 amino acids. The trim removed 5 bases at V and 4 bases at J, leaving 3 bases unmatched. Germline-derived CDR1 and CDR2 are SGHTA and FQGNSA. The CDR3 DNA is TGTGCCAGCAGCCTCACTAGCGGGAGGGCAGATACGCAGTATTTT. Protein product: CASSLTSGRADTQYF.

The V gene is TRBV10-3, the J gene TRBJ2-5; 13 bases line up with TRBD2. V lost 2 bases, J lost 9 bases, and 6 bases stayed unmatched. Germline lookup yields CDR1 ENHRY and CDR2 SYGVKD. The CDR3 contains 15 residues. CDR3 DNA: TGTGCCATCAGTGAGACTAGCGGGAGGGCAGATCCCCAGTACTTC. As protein: CAISETSGRADPQYF.

CDR3 residues: CASSLNGGQAFF. CDR3 bases: TGCGCCAGCAGCTTGAACGGGGGGCAAGCTTTCTTT. The chain uses TRBV5-1 and TRBJ1-1; D may be TRBD1 (6 bases). Germline CDR1 reads SGHRS; CDR2 reads YFSETQ. V was pared by 1 base and J by 9 bases, with 10 bases between. This CDR3 spans 12 amino acids.

The chain employs TRBV7-8 and TRBJ2-3; 10 bases are a match to TRBD2. Germline V gene sequence: CDR1 SGHVS, CDR2 FQNEAQ. V lost 7 bases, J lost 3 bases, and 10 bases stayed unmatched. CDR3 length: 16 amino acids. CDR3 nucleotides: TGTGCCAGCACCCTAGGATCTAGCGGGAGTACAGATACGCAGTATTTT. Protein product: CASTLGSSGSTDTQYF.

The chain uses TRBV9 and TRBJ2-7; the match to TRBD1 covers 7 bases. Germline values: CDR1 SGDLS, CDR2 YYNGEE. V lost 0 bases, J lost 3 bases, and 6 bases stayed unmatched. The CDR3 is 15 amino acids. CDR3: CASSVEGQLHYEQYF. The CDR3 bases are TGTGCCAGCAGCGTAGAGGGACAGCTTCACTACGAGCAGTACTTC. The entire variable domain, with the rest obtained from reference TRBV9 and TRBJ2-7, is as follows: DSGVTQTPKHLITATGQRVTLRCSPRSGDLSVYWYQQSLDQGLQFLIQYYNGEERAKGNILERFSAQQFPDLHSELNLSSLELGDSALYFCASSVEGQLHYEQYFGPGTRLTVT.

The rearrangement links TRBV30 to TRBJ2-1; 12 bases map to TRBD2. V was clipped by 4 bases and J by 6 bases; unmatched bases: 1. CDR1 and CDR2 (germline): GTSNPN, SVGIG (reference sequence). The CDR3 is made up of 13 amino acids. Here the CDR3 DNA reads TGTGCCTGGACTAGCGGGAGGGTCAATGAGCAGTTCTTC. Translated: CAWTSGRVNEQFF. Complete variable domain (other parts from reference TRBV30 and TRBJ2-1): SQTIHQWPATLVQPVGSPLSLECTVEGTSNPNLYWYRQAAGRGLQLLFYSVGIGQISSEVPQNLSASRPQDRQFILSSKKLLLSDSGFYLCAWTSGRVNEQFFGPGTRLTVL.

The chain joins TRBV15 to TRBJ2-1; 7 nucleotides agree with TRBD2. CDR1 LNHNV and CDR2 YYDKDF come from the germline V gene (reference sequence). J was trimmed by 9 bases and V by 1 base; bases with no gene match: 3. This CDR3 has 13 residues. The CDR3 protein is CATSRVGGIEQFF. CDR3 coding DNA: TGTGCCACCAGCAGAGTCGGGGGGATTGAGCAGTTCTTC.

The chain recombines TRBV9 with TRBJ1-2; TRBD1 matches at 9 bases. CDR1 is SGDLS, CDR2 YYNGEE, per germline. After removal of 3 bases from V and 4 bases from J, the junction contained 10 bases not matched to a gene. The CDR3 is 16 amino acids. In DNA form, the CDR3 reads TGTGCCAGCAGCGAAAGTCACGACAGGGGGAGCTATGGCTACACCTTC. It codes for CASSESHDRGSYGYTF.

This chain joins TRBV7-7 and TRBJ2-2; 7 positions match TRBD2. CDR1 and CDR2 (germline): SSHAT, FNYEAQ (reference sequence). The CDR3 consists of 13 residues. CDR3 amino acids: CASGQGVTGELFF. CDR3 nucleotides: TGTGCTAGCGGGCAGGGCGTCACCGGGGAGCTGTTTTTT.

CDR3 residues: CASSPHLRSGRAFRNEQFF. The DNA of the CDR3 is TGCGCCAGCAGCCCCCATCTTAGAAGCGGGAGGGCCTTTAGGAATGAGCAGTTCTTC. The V gene is TRBV4-1, the J gene TRBJ2-1; 10 nucleotides line up with TRBD2. V shed 4 bases and J 7 bases; nucleotides not matched to a gene: 19. Germline V gives CDR1 MGHRA, CDR2 YSYEKL. The CDR3 contains 19 residues.

CDR3 nucleotides: TGTGCCAGCAGCCAAAGGACTAGCGGGAACACAGATACGCAGTATTTT. Translation: CASSQRTSGNTDTQYF. The V gene is TRBV7-6, the J gene TRBJ2-3; 12 bases match TRBD2. CDR3 length: 16 amino acids. V gave up 5 bases and J gave up 2 bases; unmatched junction bases: 5. Germline V gene lookup returns CDR1 SGHVS and CDR2 FNYEAQ.

The chain links TRBV7-8 to TRBJ2-4; 8 nucleotides match TRBD1. Per the germline V gene, CDR1 is SGHVS and CDR2 is FQNEAQ. Losses at the gene ends were 2 bases for V and 1 base for J; bases not matched to a gene: 7. The CDR3 totals 17 residues. CDR3 nucleotide sequence: TGTGCCAGCAGCTTACCGATTCGGGACAGGGCCAAAAACATTCAGTACTTC. Its translation: CASSLPIRDRAKNIQYF.

The DNA of the CDR3 is TGTGCCAGTATACAGGGCACCAATCAGCCCCAGCATTTT. Its translation is CASIQGTNQPQHF. The chain has TRBV19 and TRBJ1-5, with D possibly matching TRBD1 (6 bases). From germline, CDR1 is LNHDA and CDR2 SQIVND (reference sequence). The CDR3 is 13 amino acids. Trimming removed 7 bases from V and 3 bases from J, with 10 bases in between.